The present TCR beta chain was sequenced within a study of blood T cell repertoires in COVID-19. Study in general: The study drew acute and convalescent COVID-19 samples from the United States, Italy and Spain.

Original processing notes: From reference gene primer amplification, estimates of nucleated cell counts were derived. TCRdb keeps only in-frame clones here, not all; method: immunoSEQ multiplex PCR. V and J calls and clone size are given by that table; D and trimming were obtained from the DNA. The profile shows about 190,000 clones, almost 90% of them singletons. This clone showed up just once. Source material: peripheral blood. This TCR came from a man aged 45-65 years with acute or convalescent COVID-19.

The CDR3 protein is CASSTRGPGELFF. The CDR3 region has the DNA TGTGCCAGCAGCACCAGGGGACCCGGGGAGCTGTTTTTT. This chain uses TRBV6-6 with TRBJ2-2, with a tentative D call TRBD1 (6 bases). The ends were cut back, 6 bases at V and 6 bases at J, with 11 bases in the middle. CDR3 size: 13 residues. Per germline, CDR1 MNHNY and CDR2 SVGAGI (reference sequence).